This is a list of T cell receptor beta chains from one sample in a study of blood T cell repertoires in COVID-19. Using immunoSEQ multiplex PCR, the repertoire was profiled, and TCRdb retains in-frame clones only, with some absent. The table shows roughly 160,000 clones, with around 83% occurring only once. The material sequenced was peripheral blood. The origin of the receptors is a woman between 45 and 60 years old with COVID-19, enrolled during active disease. Each CDR3 is given with its conserved first and last residue. D genes are given only for firm matches. Clone size is shown for a subset of rows, as once, few, many or a class of expanded clone.

J	V	size	D	DNA	CDR3
TRBJ2-3	TRBV7-9	NA	TRBD2	TGTGCCAGCAGCTTAGGCAGCGGGGACACAGATACGCAGTATTTT	CASSLGSGDTDTQYF
TRBJ2-1	TRBV10-3	NA	NA	TGTGCCATCAGTGAAACGGATGAGCAGTTCTTC	CAISETDEQFF
TRBJ1-6	TRBV5-4	few	NA	TGTGCCAGCAGCCCCGGAGACGTCAGCTCCTATAATTCACCCCTCCACTTT	CASSPGDVSSYNSPLHF
TRBJ2-7	TRBV5-4	NA	TRBD1	TGTGCCAGCAGCTTTTGGACAGGGACCTACGAGCAGTACTTC	CASSFWTGTYEQYF
TRBJ2-7	TRBV28	NA	NA	TGTGCCAGCAGTCCTCCCGACGCGGGATCTTCCTACGAGCAGTACTTC	CASSPPDAGSSYEQYF
TRBJ1-2	TRBV5-1	NA	TRBD1	TGCGCCAGCAGCTCGGGACAGTCCCAGGACTATGGCTACACCTTC	CASSSGQSQDYGYTF
TRBJ1-4	TRBV7-2	NA	TRBD1	TGTGCCAGCAGCTTAGTGGGACAGGGGGCACTGGCTGAAAAACTGTTTTTT	CASSLVGQGALAEKLFF
TRBJ1-1	TRBV19	NA	NA	TGTGCCACCACTCCCCAGGGGACCTACACTGAAGCTTTCTTT	CATTPQGTYTEAFF
TRBJ2-3	TRBV15	NA	TRBD2	TGTGCCACCAGCAGAGCTGGACTAGCGGGGGGTAATACGCAGTATTTT	CATSRAGLAGGNTQYF
TRBJ1-5	TRBV11-2	once	TRBD1	TGTGCCAGCAGCTCGGACAGGTATCAGCCCCAGCATTTT	CASSSDRYQPQHF
TRBJ1-2	TRBV28	few	NA	TGTGCCAGCAGGTGGAGGACGGAATACTATGGCTACACCTTC	CASRWRTEYYGYTF